A single sample gave rise to the 4 T cell receptor beta chains below, sequenced in a study of control samples from healthy donors and cancer patients (dated by TCRdb to 2020 to 2021). Library prep was done by the immunoSEQ multiplex PCR assay. This immuneACCESS table, as held by TCRdb, lists in-frame sequences with V and J called but not all clones. Of the missing ones, under half trace to an unresolved V gene in checked studies; the others have no known cause. In this sample the table shows under 15,000 clones, 85% to 95% of which occur a single time. Around an eighth of the sample comes from the top ten. What was sequenced was PBMCs. These receptors originate from an older man with lung cancer.

V is TRBV5-5 and J is TRBJ1-2; D not certain. V was shortened by 3 bases and J by 4 bases, with 7 bases between the two germline ends. Germline values: CDR1 SGHKS, CDR2 YYEKEE (reference sequence). The CDR3 has 12 residues. This CDR3 is CASSSGTYGYTF. Written as DNA, the CDR3 is TGTGCCAGCAGCTCGGGCACCTATGGCTACACCTTC.

The gene calls are TRBV24-1 and TRBJ2-1; unclear D gene. V shed 11 bases and J shed 2 bases, with 12 bases lying between them. The germline V gene has CDR1 KGHDR and CDR2 SFDVKD. The CDR3 runs to 13 residues. The CDR3 bases are TGTGCCATCCAGCCTCGACCCTACAATGAGCAGTTCTTC. Translated: CAIQPRPYNEQFF.

The rearrangement links TRBV7-9 to TRBJ1-1; possibly TRBD1 for D (5 bases). This CDR3 region has 13 residues. The V gene's germline CDR1 is SEHNR and CDR2 FQNEAQ (reference sequence). The V end was cut by 10 bases, the J end by 11 bases, with 23 bases between. The CDR3 sequence is CANGPGRRTSAFF. In DNA form, the CDR3 reads TGTGCCAATGGGCCGGGACGCCGAACATCCGCTTTCTTT.

The V and J genes are TRBV5-5 and TRBJ1-2, with a possible D match to TRBD1 (5 bases). CDR1 and CDR2 (germline): SGHKS, YYEKEE (reference sequence). Trimming cost V 1 base and J 9 bases, with 16 bases left between them. The CDR3 contains 14 residues. CDR3: CASSLNGGMRSYTF. The CDR3 DNA reads TGTGCCAGCAGCTTGAACGGGGGAATGAGGAGCTACACCTTC.